This T cell receptor (beta chain) came from a study of blood T cell repertoires in COVID-19. In the study overall: Sample material is recorded as cDNA or gDNA derived from T cells, B-cell-depleted T cells, or PBMCs.

Worth noting for this clone: Other DNA variants within this sample encode the same CDR3.

Self-reported history from a screening survey and questionnaire set each donor's cohort. In the authors' workflow: Amplification of reference gene primers was used by the study to estimate nucleated cell counts. Only in-frame clones appear in the TCRdb table, and some are missing; sequencing was by immunoSEQ multiplex PCR. From that table come the V and J calls and clone size; the DNA was used to work out D and trimming. The sample includes 140,000 or so clones, approximately 87% of them seen just once. Germline V gene data show CDR1 as LNHDA and CDR2 as SQIVND (reference sequence). The CDR3 consists of 15 residues. V was pared by 6 bases and J by 1 base, with 6 bases of the junction left unmatched.

J is TRBJ2-7 and V is TRBV19, with 10 bases matching TRBD1. The specimen was PBMCs or T cells enriched from blood (not recorded which). This clonotype originated in a man aged 55 to 69 who had recovered from COVID-19. CDR3 DNA: TGTGCCAGTAGCGACCGGGACAGGGGATCCTACGAGCAGTACTTC. Its translation: CASSDRDRGSYEQYF.